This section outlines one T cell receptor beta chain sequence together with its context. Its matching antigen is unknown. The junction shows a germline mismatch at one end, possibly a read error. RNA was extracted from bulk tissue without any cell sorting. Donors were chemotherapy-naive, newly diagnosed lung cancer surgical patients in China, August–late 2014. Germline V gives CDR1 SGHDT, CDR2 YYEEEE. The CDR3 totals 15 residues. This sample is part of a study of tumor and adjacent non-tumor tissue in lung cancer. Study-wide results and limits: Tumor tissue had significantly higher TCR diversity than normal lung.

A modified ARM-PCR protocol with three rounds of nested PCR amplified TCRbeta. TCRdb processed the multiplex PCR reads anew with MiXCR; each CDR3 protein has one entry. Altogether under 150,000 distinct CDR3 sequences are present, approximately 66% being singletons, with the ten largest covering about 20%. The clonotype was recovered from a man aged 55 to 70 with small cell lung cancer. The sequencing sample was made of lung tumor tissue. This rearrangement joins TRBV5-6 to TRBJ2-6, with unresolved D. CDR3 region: CTSNLDNSGANVLTF. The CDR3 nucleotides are TGTACCAGCAACTTAGACAATTCCGGGGCCAACGTCCTGACTTTC.